This TCR beta chain came from a study of CD8 T cells in ankylosing spondylitis. MiXCR was run by TCRdb on the 5' RACE reads, yielding one entry per CDR3 protein. The sample yields roughly 700,000 distinct CDR3 sequences, roughly 19% seen once. This clonotype was counted a few times. Its target is unknown. General study findings and limits: The study identified a TCR beta motif of roughly eight highly homologous variants that appeared characteristic of ankylosing spondylitis blood.

The CDR3 totals 16 residues. The germline gives CDR1 SGHKS, CDR2 YYEKEE (reference sequence). V gave up 4 bases and J gave up 8 bases; unmatched junction bases: 9. The sequence was collected from a male donor with ankylosing spondylitis. The rearrangement links TRBV5-5 to TRBJ2-4; 13 bases align to TRBD2. Sequencing input: blood, either unsorted or a sorted T cell fraction (not recorded which). The CDR3 loop is CASSPGTSGIGDIQYF. DNA of the CDR3: TGTGCCAGCAGCCCCGGGACTAGCGGGATTGGTGACATTCAGTACTTC.